This passage covers 20 T cell receptor beta chains from one sample sequenced in a study of blood T cell repertoires in COVID-19. Sequencing used immunoSEQ multiplex PCR; TCRdb keeps in-frame clones, though not all of them. The table shows about 250,000 clones, with around four fifths occurring only once. Sequenced input: peripheral blood. All receptors come from a man aged 40-49 years with active or convalescent COVID-19.

The chain couples TRBV7-9 to TRBJ1-5; a weak D match, TRBD1 (5 bases). The CDR3 sequence is 14 residues long. Germline V gives CDR1 SEHNR, CDR2 FQNEAQ (reference sequence). The V and J ends lost 1 base and 3 bases respectively, with 7 bases between them. The CDR3: CASSLGDSNQPQHF. For the CDR3, the DNA is TGTGCCAGCAGCTTAGGGGACTCCAATCAGCCCCAGCATTTT. The whole variable domain, remainder taken from reference TRBV7-9 and TRBJ1-5, is DTGVSQNPRHKITKRGQNVTFRCDPISEHNRLYWYRQTLGQGPEFLTYFQNEAQLEKSRLLSDRFSAERPKGSFSTLEIQRTEQGDSAMYLCASSLGDSNQPQHFGDGTRLSIL.

The chain combines TRBV21-1 with TRBJ2-3; no check of the table's D call, TRBD1, against the DNA was made. TRBV21-1 is termed a pseudogene. The CDR3 covers 15 residues. The DNA for the CDR3 is TGTGCCAGCTTCCTGGAGGGGGCGGGCACAGATACGCAGTATTTT. Residues: CASFLEGAGTDTQYF.

This clone was counted a few times. The CDR3 nucleotides are TGTGCCAGTACTATTAGCGGGGACCGCAGAATTCCATATACGCAGTATTTT. As protein: CASTISGDRRIPYTQYF. The gene calls are TRBV19 and TRBJ2-3, with TRBD2 matching 8 bases. CDR1 is LNHDA and CDR2 is SQIVND in the germline V gene (reference sequence). V shed 7 bases, J shed 7 bases, and the junction held 19 bases outside the gene matches. The CDR3 contains 17 residues. The full variable domain, in which reference TRBV19 and TRBJ2-3 provide the parts outside the CDR3, is DGGITQSPKYLFRKEGQNVTLSCEQNLNHDAMYWYRQDPGQGLRLIYYSQIVNDFQKGDIAEGYSVSREKKESFPLTVTSAQKNPTAFYLCASTISGDRRIPYTQYFGPGTRLTVL.

This clone was detected a few times. The identical CDR3 is also encoded by other nucleotide sequences in the sample. The chain links TRBV7-2 to TRBJ1-5; D uncertain. The CDR3 is 14 amino acids. The ends were cut back, 1 base at V and 4 bases at J, with 8 bases in the middle. Germline CDR1 SGHTA, CDR2 FQGNSA. Here the CDR3 reads CASSLGHTNQPQHF. The CDR3 region has the DNA TGTGCCAGCAGCTTAGGACATACAAATCAGCCCCAGCATTTT.

The CDR3, as DNA: TGTGCCAGCAGCTCCCCGGGGGGTGAAAAACTGTTTTTT. This codes for CASSSPGGEKLFF. The genes are TRBV7-9 and TRBJ1-4, with D perhaps TRBD1 (5 bases). Deletions cut 4 bases from V and 7 bases from J, with 10 bases between. Germline CDR1 reads SEHNR; CDR2 reads FQNEAQ (reference sequence). The CDR3 consists of 13 residues.

This rearrangement joins TRBV4-1 to TRBJ1-5; TRBD1 might be the D (6 bases). CDR3 length: 16 amino acids. V was pared by 4 bases and J by 1 base, with 14 bases between. Per the germline V gene, CDR1 is MGHRA and CDR2 is YSYEKL. The CDR3 loop reads CASSPMVTGSNQPQHF. For the CDR3, the DNA is TGCGCCAGCAGCCCGATGGTGACAGGAAGCAATCAGCCCCAGCATTTT.

This chain connects TRBV5-1 to TRBJ2-7; D unresolved. Trimming shortened V by 0 bases and J by 3 bases, and 19 bases separated the two germline ends. Germline lookup yields CDR1 SGHRS and CDR2 YFSETQ. This CDR3 has 17 residues. CDR3 amino acids: CASSLDGTAPSYYEQYF. CDR3 nucleotide sequence: TGCGCCAGCAGCTTGGACGGTACAGCACCCTCTTACTACGAGCAGTACTTC.

The genes are TRBV11-2 and TRBJ2-2, with 8 nucleotides matching TRBD2. Germline V gives CDR1 SGHAT, CDR2 FQNNGV. The CDR3 totals 16 residues. The junction had 5 bases not matched to a gene; V was cut back by 1 base and J by 4 bases. The CDR3 DNA follows: TGTGCCAGCAGCTTAGCCGGGAGGGCCAGCACCGGGGAGCTGTTTTTT. This encodes CASSLAGRASTGELFF.

This chain links TRBV11-3 with TRBJ2-1; 7 bases map to TRBD2. V lost 8 bases, J lost 5 bases, and 3 bases stayed unmatched. The CDR3 length is 12 residues. Germline-derived CDR1 and CDR2 are SGHNT and YENEEA. CDR3 loop: CASLAANNEQFF. CDR3 nucleotide sequence: TGTGCCAGCCTAGCGGCGAACAATGAGCAGTTCTTC.

V is TRBV6-5 and J is TRBJ1-5; 12 bases line up with TRBD1. Trimming removed 6 bases from V and 7 bases from J; junction bases left unmatched: 7. CDR3 length: 15 amino acids. Germline CDR1 reads MNHEY; CDR2 reads SVGAGI. CDR3 loop: CASSLGQGAGQPQHF. Here the CDR3 DNA reads TGTGCCAGCAGCCTGGGACAGGGGGCGGGCCAGCCCCAGCATTTT.

The genes are TRBV4-1 and TRBJ2-1; the match to TRBD1 covers 8 bases. Trimming took 2 bases from V and 3 from J; bases not matched to a gene: 6. CDR1 and CDR2 from the germline V gene are MGHRA and YSYEKL. The CDR3 sequence is 16 residues long. The DNA of the CDR3 is TGCGCCAGCAGCCAACAGGGGGCAGTACGCTACAATGAGCAGTTCTTC. Protein product: CASSQQGAVRYNEQFF.

J is TRBJ1-1 and V is TRBV12-3 or TRBV12-4, with D hard to call. The length of the CDR3 is 12 residues. V shed 6 bases and J shed 7 bases, with 12 bases lying between them. The chain's CDR3 is CASSRGPVEAFF. As DNA, the CDR3 is TGTGCCAGCAGCCGAGGTCCGGTTGAAGCTTTCTTT.

This sequence joins TRBV5-1 and TRBJ2-1; 7 nucleotides match TRBD1. The CDR3 totals 14 residues. V shed 4 bases, J shed 5 bases, and the junction held 6 bases outside the gene matches. In germline, CDR1 is SGHRS, CDR2 YFSETQ. CDR3 DNA sequence: TGCGCCAGCAGCACGGACAGGTATGACAATGAGCAGTTCTTC. Amino acid sequence: CASSTDRYDNEQFF.

This chain connects TRBV3-1 (or the pseudogene TRBV3-2) to TRBJ2-3; 11 bases match TRBD2. CDR1 LGHDT and CDR2 YNNKEL come from the germline V gene (reference sequence). V shed 1 base, J shed 4 bases, and the junction held 7 bases outside the gene matches. This CDR3 has 17 residues. The CDR3: CASSQGMGSGGADTQYF. CDR3 nucleotide sequence: TGTGCCAGCAGCCAAGGGATGGGTAGCGGGGGGGCAGATACGCAGTATTTT.

The chain carries TRBV19 and TRBJ1-2; TRBD1 agrees at 10 bases. CDR3 length equals 15 residues. V dropped 4 bases and J dropped 5; count of bases not matched to a gene: 7. The V gene's germline CDR1 is LNHDA and CDR2 SQIVND (reference sequence). The CDR3 sequence: CASSTPGDRGYGYTF. In nucleotides, the CDR3 is TGTGCCAGTAGTACACCCGGGGACAGGGGATATGGCTACACCTTC.

The chain joins TRBV3-1 (or the pseudogene TRBV3-2) to TRBJ1-2; possible D gene TRBD1, 5 bases. Trimming removed 0 bases from V and 3 bases from J, with 14 bases in between. Germline V CDR1 and CDR2: LGHDT, YNNKEL (reference sequence). The CDR3 extends over 16 amino acids. CDR3 bases: TGTGCCAGCAGCCAAGAAGGGGCAGGGTCCCACTATGGCTACACCTTC. Protein: CASSQEGAGSHYGYTF.

The J gene is TRBJ2-2, the V gene TRBV19; 12 nucleotides match TRBD2. This CDR3 comprises 14 residues. Germline assignment: CDR1 LNHDA and CDR2 SQIVND (reference sequence). The CDR3 coding sequence is TGTGCGACTAGCGGGGGCCGGGACACCGGGGAGCTGTTTTTT. This codes for CATSGGRDTGELFF.

The V and J genes are TRBV2 and TRBJ1-2, with D maybe TRBD1 (6 bases). CDR3 length: 17 residues. CDR1 and CDR2 (germline): SNHLY, FYNNEI. V shed 1 base and J shed 2 bases, with 17 bases lying between them. CDR3 amino acids: CASSEGWGGERNYGYTF. The CDR3, as DNA: TGTGCCAGCAGTGAAGGTTGGGGGGGCGAAAGGAACTATGGCTACACCTTC. Full variable domain (remainder filled in from reference TRBV2 and TRBJ1-2): EPEVTQTPSHQVTQMGQEVILRCVPISNHLYFYWYRQILGQKVEFLVSFYNNEISEKSEIFDDQFSVERPDGSNFTLKIRSTKLEDSAMYFCASSEGWGGERNYGYTFGSGTRLTVV.

There are a few counts of this clone. The V call is TRBV27, the J call TRBJ1-2, with 9 bases that match TRBD1. The CDR3 has 13 residues. V lost 2 bases and J lost 8; bases outside the gene matches: 3. Germline assignment: CDR1 MNHEY and CDR2 SMNVEV (reference sequence). The CDR3 sequence: CASSLRTGEGYTF. CDR3 in DNA: TGTGCCAGCAGTTTACGGACAGGGGAGGGCTACACCTTC.

This clone was counted ten times or more. The rearrangement joins TRBV4-1 to TRBJ2-7; 7 nucleotides line up with TRBD2. The V gene's germline CDR1 is MGHRA and CDR2 YSYEKL. The V and J ends lost 0 bases and 6 bases, in that order; junction bases with no gene match: 8. This CDR3 region has 15 residues. The CDR3: CASSQDAAGVGEQYF. The CDR3 bases are TGCGCCAGCAGCCAAGATGCGGCGGGAGTGGGCGAGCAGTACTTC.